Below, one T cell receptor beta chain is given with its context. This clonotype was seen many times. Its antigen is still unknown. No much larger clone is present one base from it, and per-base qualities are unavailable. The sample's time point, from its label and the paper: patch test 2, 6 weeks after DPC sensitization. In the paper's terms, the treatment or condition label means: therapeutic diphenylcyclopropenone sensitization with weekly scalp DPC. At each patch-test visit, blood was drawn before the patch test was applied. Patients were considered eligible if aged 18 to 70, diagnosed with alopecia and deemed suitable for DPC therapy, and patients were excluded if pregnant. Total RNA was extracted from unfractionated whole blood that had been collected in Tempus Blood RNA tubes. To prepare the library, RACE was applied. Instrument used: NextSeq 500. During library preparation, unique molecular identifiers were attached to individual cDNA molecules so that TCRs could be counted in a quantitative, reproducible way. From each blood RNA sample, both TCR alpha and TCR beta chains were sequenced. Regarding the original processing steps: Samples had a median of around 92,000 TCRs, with a range from roughly 20,000 to 690,600. V, J and CDR3 annotation of the TCR reads was performed with the Decombinator software suite. To make PS versus PT1 abundance plots, every sample was subsampled to the same number of TCRs (28,000). TCRs were defined as expanded if absent before sensitization and observed at least eight times at the 2-week time point. TCRdb itself trimmed the public reads at Q25 with fastp, ran MiXCR and retained productive beta chains. All rows with the same CDR3 protein become a single entry with the most common DNA and genes. What appears here as the V and J calls and clone size reflects TCRdb's work, not the paper's. Recorded for this sample are under 450,000 distinct CDR3 sequences; roughly 6% of them occurred a single time. Roughly 5.4% of the sample lies in the top ten.

These data originate in a study of human T cells and chemical hapten exposure (dated by TCRdb to the early 2020s). Regarding the research as a whole: For sensitization, 2% DPC in acetone was applied to an approximately 2 cm by approximately 2 cm area of upper inner arm skin. Blood for TCR sequencing was provided by twenty-nine alopecia patients at one to four time points (pre-sensitization, 2, 6 and 24 weeks). Patch tests used Finn chambers with 0.01% DPC on the upper back, scored after 6 days by International Contact Dermatitis Research Group standards. The libraries were sequenced as a pool, and the TCR yield per sample differed mostly because of small variations in library volumes within the pool. The mostly female patient cohort included alopecia areata with under or over 50% scalp involvement, alopecia totalis and alopecia universalis. The study tracked peripheral blood TCR repertoire changes in vivo during primary and secondary sensitization to the hapten diphenylcyclopropenone (DPC) in alopecia patients. Patients additionally received weekly therapeutic DPC doses to the scalp throughout the approximately 25-week study period. Blood was sampled from patients pre-sensitization (week 0) and at 2, 6 and about 24 weeks after DPC sensitization.

Results and caveats for the whole study, not just this receptor: Patch test score was positively correlated with the number of PT1 expanded TCRs, with significance at thresholds 8, 16 and 32 but not at 4. Repeated subsampling changed both the strength of the expansion versus patch-test correlation and the threshold at which that correlation became significant. Compared with pre-sensitization or healthy control sets, expanded TCRs formed significantly more large CDR3 similarity clusters, which is consistent with antigen-driven responses. All patients had alopecia, a presumed autoimmune disease, so their immune response might differ from that of healthy individuals. No change with DPC sensitization was found in the number of TCRs above 1 in 1000 frequency, and no evidence of global repertoire structure alterations was found.

This receptor was identified in a woman between 18 and 29 years old with alopecia areata. Some clones in this sample may be carry-over from other donors' samples. Sample: whole blood, taken in connection with sensitization to the hapten diphenylcyclopropenone (DPC).

Here is the DNA: TGTGCCAGCAGTTTAACGGGGCTCGGCCACACAGATACGCAGTATTTT. Its amino acids are CASSLTGLGHTDTQYF. The chain is assembled from TRBV28 and TRBJ2-3, with the D gene possibly TRBD1 or TRBD2, each one fitting 5 bases. There are 16 amino acids in the CDR3, from cysteine to phenylalanine inclusive. Just CDR3 DNA is preserved here, 48 bases in frame from base 1. Deletion took 2 bases off V and 2 bases off J, with a span of 14 bases between the germline ends. Based on the germline V gene, the CDR1 and CDR2 sequences are MDHEN and SYDVKM.